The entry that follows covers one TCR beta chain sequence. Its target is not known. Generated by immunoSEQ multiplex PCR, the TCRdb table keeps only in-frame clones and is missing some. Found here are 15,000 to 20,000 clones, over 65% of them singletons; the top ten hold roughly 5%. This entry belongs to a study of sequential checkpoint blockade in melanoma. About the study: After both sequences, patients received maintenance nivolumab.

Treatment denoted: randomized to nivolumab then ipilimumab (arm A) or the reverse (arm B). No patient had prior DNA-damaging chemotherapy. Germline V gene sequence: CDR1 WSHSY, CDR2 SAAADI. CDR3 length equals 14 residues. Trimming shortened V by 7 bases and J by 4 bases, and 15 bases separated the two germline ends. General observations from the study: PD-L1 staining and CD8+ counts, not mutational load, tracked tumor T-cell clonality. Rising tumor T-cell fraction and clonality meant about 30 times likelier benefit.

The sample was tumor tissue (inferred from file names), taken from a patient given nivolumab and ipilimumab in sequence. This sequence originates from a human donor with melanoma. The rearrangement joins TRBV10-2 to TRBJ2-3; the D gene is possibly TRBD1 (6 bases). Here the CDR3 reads CASTLAGAPDTQYF. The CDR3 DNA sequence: TGCGCCAGCACGCTAGCAGGGGCACCAGATACGCAGTATTTT.